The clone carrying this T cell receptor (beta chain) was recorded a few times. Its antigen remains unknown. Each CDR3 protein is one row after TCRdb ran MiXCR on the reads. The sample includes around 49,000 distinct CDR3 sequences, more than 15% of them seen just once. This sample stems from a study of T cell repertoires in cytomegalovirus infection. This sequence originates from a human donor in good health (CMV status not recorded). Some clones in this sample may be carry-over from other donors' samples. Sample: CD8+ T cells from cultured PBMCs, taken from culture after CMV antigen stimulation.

Here the CDR3 reads CASSPTSGGGETQYF. The CDR3 DNA reads as TGTGCCAGCAGCCCGACTAGCGGGGGAGGCGAGACCCAGTACTTC. The chain recombines TRBV7-2 with TRBJ2-5, with 12 bases lining up with TRBD2. The CDR3 totals 15 residues. V shed 5 bases, J shed 5 bases, and the junction held 6 bases outside the gene matches. The germline CDR1 and CDR2 sequences are SGHTA and FQGNSA.